This T cell receptor (beta chain) was obtained from a study of T cell responses to AZD1222 COVID-19 vaccine. The study, taken as a whole, reports: The number of AZD1222 recipients seropositive at baseline was only six. Dominant at 160-218 and 743-854, vaccine-associated CD4 TCRs also spanned spike.

This CDR3 comprises 17 residues. Germline CDR1 and CDR2: MNHEY and SVGEGT. Trimming took 5 bases from V and 1 from J; bases not matched to a gene: 13. About this clone: Its antigen is undetermined.

Data came from immunoSEQ multiplex PCR; TCRdb stores just in-frame clones and leaves some out. The sample shows over 75,000 clones, over 75% of them seen only once. The clonotype comes from an adult in good health. Here the sequenced sample was peripheral blood, taken on day 0 of AZD1222 vaccination. The chain is built from TRBV6-2 or TRBV6-3 and TRBJ2-7; 8 nucleotides align to TRBD2. The CDR3 region is CASSLLYSGALSYEQYF. The CDR3 DNA follows: TGTGCCAGCAGTCTACTCTATAGCGGGGCCCTATCCTACGAGCAGTACTTC.